This T cell receptor (beta chain) originates from a study of vaccination effects on CD4 cells after COVID-19. Per the germline V gene, CDR1 is SGHNT and CDR2 is YENEEA. Trimming left V 5 bases short and J 0 bases short, with 13 bases between. The CDR3 extends over 15 amino acids. This clone was detected only a few times. Its antigen is still unknown. Culturing for ten to eleven days preceded CD4+ T cell isolation. Testing of the vaccine recipients showed negative nucleocapsid antibodies and no prior SARS-CoV-2 infection. The authors exchanged half the medium for IL-2 medium on days 3 and 7. Sequencing used immunoSEQ multiplex PCR; TCRdb keeps in-frame clones, though not all of them. The table includes some 50,000 clones, approximately 70% detected once.

The TCR originated in a human donor who received a COVID-19 vaccine. Material: CD4+ T cells from PBMCs cultured without peptide, obtained before COVID-19 vaccination. This chain links TRBV11-3 with TRBJ1-1; no definite D call. Here the CDR3 DNA reads TGTGCCAGCAGCCTGGGCGGCCCCATGAACACTGAAGCTTTCTTT. Protein sequence: CASSLGGPMNTEAFF.